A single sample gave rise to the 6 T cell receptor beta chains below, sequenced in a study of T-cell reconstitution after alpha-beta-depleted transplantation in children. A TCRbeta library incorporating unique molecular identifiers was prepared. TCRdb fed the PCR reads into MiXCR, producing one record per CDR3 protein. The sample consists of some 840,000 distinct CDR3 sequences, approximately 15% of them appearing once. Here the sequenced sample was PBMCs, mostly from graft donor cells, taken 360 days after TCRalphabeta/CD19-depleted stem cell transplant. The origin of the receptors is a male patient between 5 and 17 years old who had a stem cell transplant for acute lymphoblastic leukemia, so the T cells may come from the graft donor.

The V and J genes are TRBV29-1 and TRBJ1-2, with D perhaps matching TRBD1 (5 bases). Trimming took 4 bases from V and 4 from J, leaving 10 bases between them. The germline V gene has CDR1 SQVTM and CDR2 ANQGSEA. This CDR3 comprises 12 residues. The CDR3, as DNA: TGCAGCGTTGCTCCGGGGGTCTATGGCTACACCTTC. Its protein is CSVAPGVYGYTF.

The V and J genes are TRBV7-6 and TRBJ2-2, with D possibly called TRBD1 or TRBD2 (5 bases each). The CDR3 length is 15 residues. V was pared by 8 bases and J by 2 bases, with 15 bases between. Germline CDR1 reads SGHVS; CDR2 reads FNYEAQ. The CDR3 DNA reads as TGTGCCAGCGCCACCCATGGGGGTAACACCGGGGAGCTGTTTTTT. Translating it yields CASATHGGNTGELFF.

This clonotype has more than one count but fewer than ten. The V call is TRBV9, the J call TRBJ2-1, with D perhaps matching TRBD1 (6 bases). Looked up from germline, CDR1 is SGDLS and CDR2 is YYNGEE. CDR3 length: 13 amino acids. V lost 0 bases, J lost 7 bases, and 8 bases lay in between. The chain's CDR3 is CASSVGGGNEQFF. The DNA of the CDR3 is TGTGCCAGCAGCGTAGGAGGGGGAAATGAGCAGTTCTTC.

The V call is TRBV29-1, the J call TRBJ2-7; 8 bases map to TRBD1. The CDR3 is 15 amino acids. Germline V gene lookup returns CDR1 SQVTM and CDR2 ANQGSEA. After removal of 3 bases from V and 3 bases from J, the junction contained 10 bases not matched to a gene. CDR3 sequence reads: CSVEDDRGGYYEQYF. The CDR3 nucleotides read TGCAGCGTTGAGGATGACAGGGGTGGCTACTACGAGCAGTACTTC.

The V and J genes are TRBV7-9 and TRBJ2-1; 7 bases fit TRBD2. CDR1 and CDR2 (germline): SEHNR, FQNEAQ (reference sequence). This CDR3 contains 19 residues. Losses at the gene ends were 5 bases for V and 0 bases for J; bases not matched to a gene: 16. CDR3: CASSPKRGRIYSSYNEQFF. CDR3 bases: TGTGCCAGCAGCCCAAAGCGGGGACGGATATACAGCTCCTACAATGAGCAGTTCTTC. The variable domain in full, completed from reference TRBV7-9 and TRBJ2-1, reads DTGVSQNPRHKITKRGQNVTFRCDPISEHNRLYWYRQTLGQGPEFLTYFQNEAQLEKSRLLSDRFSAERPKGSFSTLEIQRTEQGDSAMYLCASSPKRGRIYSSYNEQFFGPGTRLTVL.

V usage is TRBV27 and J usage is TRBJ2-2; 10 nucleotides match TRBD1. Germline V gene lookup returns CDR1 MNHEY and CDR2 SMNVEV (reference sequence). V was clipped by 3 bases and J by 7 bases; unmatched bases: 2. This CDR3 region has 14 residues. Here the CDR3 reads CASSLGQGIGELFF. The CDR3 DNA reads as TGTGCCAGCAGTTTGGGACAGGGGATCGGGGAGCTGTTTTTT.